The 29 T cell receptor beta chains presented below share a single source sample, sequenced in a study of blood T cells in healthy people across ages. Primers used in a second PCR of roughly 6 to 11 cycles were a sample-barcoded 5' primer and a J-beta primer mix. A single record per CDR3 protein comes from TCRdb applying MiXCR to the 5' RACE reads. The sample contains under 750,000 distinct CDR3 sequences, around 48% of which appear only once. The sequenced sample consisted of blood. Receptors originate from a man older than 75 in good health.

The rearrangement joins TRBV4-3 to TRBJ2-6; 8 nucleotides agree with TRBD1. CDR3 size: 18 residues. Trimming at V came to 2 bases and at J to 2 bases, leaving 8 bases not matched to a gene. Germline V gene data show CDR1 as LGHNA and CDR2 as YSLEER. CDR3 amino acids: CASSQSGTGSPGANVLTF. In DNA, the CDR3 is TGCGCCAGCAGCCAATCAGGGACAGGAAGCCCTGGGGCCAACGTCCTGACTTTC.

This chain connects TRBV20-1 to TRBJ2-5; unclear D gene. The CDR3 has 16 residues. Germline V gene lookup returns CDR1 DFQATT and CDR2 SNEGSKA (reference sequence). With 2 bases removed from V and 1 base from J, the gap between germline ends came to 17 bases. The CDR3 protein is CSARTAPASAQETQYF. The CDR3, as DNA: TGCAGTGCTAGAACGGCTCCGGCTTCCGCCCAAGAGACCCAGTACTTC.

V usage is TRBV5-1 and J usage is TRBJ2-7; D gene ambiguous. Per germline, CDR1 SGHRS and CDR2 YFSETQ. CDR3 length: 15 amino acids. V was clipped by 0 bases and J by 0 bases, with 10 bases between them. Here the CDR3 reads CASSLVSTGSYEQYF. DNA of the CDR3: TGCGCCAGCAGCTTGGTGTCGACGGGCTCCTACGAGCAGTACTTC.

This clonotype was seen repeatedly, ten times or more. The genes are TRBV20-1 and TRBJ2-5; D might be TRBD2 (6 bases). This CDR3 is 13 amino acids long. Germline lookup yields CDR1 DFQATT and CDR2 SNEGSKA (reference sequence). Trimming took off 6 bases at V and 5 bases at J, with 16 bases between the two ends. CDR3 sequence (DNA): TGCAGTGCAACTCGAGCGGGTGCGGAGACCCAGTACTTC. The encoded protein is CSATRAGAETQYF.

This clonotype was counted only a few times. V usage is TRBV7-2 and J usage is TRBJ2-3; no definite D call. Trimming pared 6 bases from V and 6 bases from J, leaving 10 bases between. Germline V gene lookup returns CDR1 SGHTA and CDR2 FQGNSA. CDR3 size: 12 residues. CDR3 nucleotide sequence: TGTGCCAGCAGTCCGATTGGGGATACGCAGTATTTT. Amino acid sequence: CASSPIGDTQYF.

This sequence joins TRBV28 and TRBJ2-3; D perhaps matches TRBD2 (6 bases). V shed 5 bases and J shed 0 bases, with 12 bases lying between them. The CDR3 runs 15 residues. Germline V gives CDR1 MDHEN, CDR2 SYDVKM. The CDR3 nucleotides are TGTGCCAGCAGTGACGGGGGTACTAGCACAGATACGCAGTATTTT. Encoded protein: CASSDGGTSTDTQYF.

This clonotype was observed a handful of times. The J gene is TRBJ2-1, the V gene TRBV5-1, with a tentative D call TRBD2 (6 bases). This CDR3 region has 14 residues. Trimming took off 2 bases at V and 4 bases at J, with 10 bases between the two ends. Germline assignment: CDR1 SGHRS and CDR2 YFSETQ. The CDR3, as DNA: TGCGCCAGCAGCTTCGGGACTTCTTACAATGAGCAGTTCTTC. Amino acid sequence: CASSFGTSYNEQFF.

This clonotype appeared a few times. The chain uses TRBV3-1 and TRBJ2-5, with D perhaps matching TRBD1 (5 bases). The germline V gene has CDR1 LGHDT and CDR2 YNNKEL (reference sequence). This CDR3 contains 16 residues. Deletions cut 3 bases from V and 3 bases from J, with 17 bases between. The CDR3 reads CASSHHKGWGKETQYF. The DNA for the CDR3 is TGTGCCAGCAGCCATCATAAAGGGTGGGGCAAAGAGACCCAGTACTTC.

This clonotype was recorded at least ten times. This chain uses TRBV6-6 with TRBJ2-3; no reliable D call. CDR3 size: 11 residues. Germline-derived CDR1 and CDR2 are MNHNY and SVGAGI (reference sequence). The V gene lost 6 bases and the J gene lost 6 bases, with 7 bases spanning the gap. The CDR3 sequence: CASSPYDTQYF. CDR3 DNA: TGTGCCAGCAGCCCCTATGATACGCAGTATTTT.

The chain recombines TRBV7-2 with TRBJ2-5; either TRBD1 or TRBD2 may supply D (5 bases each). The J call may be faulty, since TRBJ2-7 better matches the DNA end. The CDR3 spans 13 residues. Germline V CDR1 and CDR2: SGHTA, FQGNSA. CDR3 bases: TGTGCCAGCAGCTTAGCAGGGGACGGCGAGCAGTACTTC. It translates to CASSLAGDGEQYF.

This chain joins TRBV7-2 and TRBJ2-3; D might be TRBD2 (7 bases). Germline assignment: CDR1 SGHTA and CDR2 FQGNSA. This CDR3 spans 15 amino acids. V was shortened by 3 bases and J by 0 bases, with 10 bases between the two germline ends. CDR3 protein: CASSFGGHSTDTQYF. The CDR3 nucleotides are TGTGCCAGCAGCTTCGGGGGGCACAGCACAGATACGCAGTATTTT.

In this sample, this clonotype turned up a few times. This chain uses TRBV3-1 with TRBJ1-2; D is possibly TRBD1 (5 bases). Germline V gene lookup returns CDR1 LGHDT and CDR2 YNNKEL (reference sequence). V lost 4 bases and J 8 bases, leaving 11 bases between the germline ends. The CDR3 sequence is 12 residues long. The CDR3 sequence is CASSRGDKGYTF. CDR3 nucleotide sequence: TGTGCCAGCAGCCGAGGGGATAAGGGCTACACCTTC.

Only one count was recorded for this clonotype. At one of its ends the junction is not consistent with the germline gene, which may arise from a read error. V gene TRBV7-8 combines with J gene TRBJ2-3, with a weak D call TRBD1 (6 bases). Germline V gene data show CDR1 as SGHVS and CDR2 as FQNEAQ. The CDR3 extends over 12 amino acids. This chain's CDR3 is CVSSPGAASQYF. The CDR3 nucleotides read TGTGTCAGCAGTCCAGGGGCGGCTTCGCAGTATTTT.

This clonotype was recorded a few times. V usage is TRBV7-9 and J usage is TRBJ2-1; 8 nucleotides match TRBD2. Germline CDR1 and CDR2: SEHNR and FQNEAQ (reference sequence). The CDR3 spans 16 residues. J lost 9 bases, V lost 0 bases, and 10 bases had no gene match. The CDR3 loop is CASSLARVAGSGEQFF. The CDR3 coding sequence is TGTGCCAGCAGCTTAGCGCGTGTAGCGGGATCGGGTGAGCAGTTCTTC.

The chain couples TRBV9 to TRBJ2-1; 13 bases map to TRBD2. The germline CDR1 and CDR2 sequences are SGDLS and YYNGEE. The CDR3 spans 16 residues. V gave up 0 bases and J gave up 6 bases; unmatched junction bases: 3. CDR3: CASSVGGLAGSNEQFF. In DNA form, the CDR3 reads TGTGCCAGCAGCGTAGGGGGACTAGCGGGATCCAATGAGCAGTTCTTC.

CDR3 region: CSARIRGAQYF. The CDR3 DNA reads as TGCAGTGCTAGGATACGGGGAGCCCAGTACTTC. The V and J genes are TRBV20-1 and TRBJ2-5; a weak D match, TRBD2 (5 bases). CDR1 is DFQATT, CDR2 SNEGSKA, per germline (reference sequence). Trimming took 3 bases from V and 9 from J, leaving 11 bases between them. The CDR3 contains 11 residues.

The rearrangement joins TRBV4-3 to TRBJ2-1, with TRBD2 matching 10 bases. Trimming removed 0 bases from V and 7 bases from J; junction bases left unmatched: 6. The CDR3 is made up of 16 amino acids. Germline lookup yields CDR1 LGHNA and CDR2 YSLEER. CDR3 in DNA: TGCGCCAGCAGCCAAGAAAAGCGGGGGGGGAGGAATGAGCAGTTCTTC. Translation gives CASSQEKRGGRNEQFF.

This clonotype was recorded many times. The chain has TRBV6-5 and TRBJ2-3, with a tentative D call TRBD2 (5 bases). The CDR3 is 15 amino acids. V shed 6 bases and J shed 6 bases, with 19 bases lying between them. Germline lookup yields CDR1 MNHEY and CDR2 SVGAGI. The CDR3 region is CASSHRDLRLDTQYF. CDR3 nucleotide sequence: TGTGCCAGCAGCCACCGGGATCTTCGACTGGATACGCAGTATTTT.

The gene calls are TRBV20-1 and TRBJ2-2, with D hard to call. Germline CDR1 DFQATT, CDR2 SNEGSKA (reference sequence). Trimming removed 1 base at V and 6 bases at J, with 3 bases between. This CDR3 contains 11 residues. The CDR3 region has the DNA TGCAGTGCTAGAGGCCCCGGGGAGCTGTTTTTT. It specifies CSARGPGELFF.

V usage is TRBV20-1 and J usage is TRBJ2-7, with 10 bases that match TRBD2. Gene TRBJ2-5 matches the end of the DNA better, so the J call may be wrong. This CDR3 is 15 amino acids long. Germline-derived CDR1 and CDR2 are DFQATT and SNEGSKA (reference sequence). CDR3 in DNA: TGCAGTGCTGAAAGAGCGGGGGGGCCGATGGAGACCCAGTACTTC. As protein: CSAERAGGPMETQYF.

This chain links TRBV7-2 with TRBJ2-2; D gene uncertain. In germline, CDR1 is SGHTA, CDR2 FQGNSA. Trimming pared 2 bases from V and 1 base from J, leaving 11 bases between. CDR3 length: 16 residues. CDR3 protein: CASSLNRQLNTGELFF. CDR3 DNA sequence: TGTGCCAGCAGCTTAAATCGGCAGCTGAACACCGGGGAGCTGTTTTTT.

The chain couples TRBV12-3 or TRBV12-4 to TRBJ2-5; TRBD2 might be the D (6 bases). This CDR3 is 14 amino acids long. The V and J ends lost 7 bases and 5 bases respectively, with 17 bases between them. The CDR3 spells CASTLSGGTETQYF. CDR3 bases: TGTGCCAGCACCTTGAGTGGGGGGACGGAGACCCAGTACTTC.

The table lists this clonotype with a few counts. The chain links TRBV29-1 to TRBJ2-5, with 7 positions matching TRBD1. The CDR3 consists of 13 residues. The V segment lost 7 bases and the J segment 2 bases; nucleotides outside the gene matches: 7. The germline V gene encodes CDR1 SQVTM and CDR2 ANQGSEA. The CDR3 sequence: CSARQGSQETQYF. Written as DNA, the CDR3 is TGCAGCGCACGACAGGGCTCGCAAGAGACCCAGTACTTC.

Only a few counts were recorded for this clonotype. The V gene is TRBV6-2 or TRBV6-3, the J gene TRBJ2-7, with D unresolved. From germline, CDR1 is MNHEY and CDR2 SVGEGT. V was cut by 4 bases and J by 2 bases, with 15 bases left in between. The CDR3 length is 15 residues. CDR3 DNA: TGTGCCAGCAGTTTTCCGACACAAAGAACCTACGAGCAGTACTTC. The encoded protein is CASSFPTQRTYEQYF.

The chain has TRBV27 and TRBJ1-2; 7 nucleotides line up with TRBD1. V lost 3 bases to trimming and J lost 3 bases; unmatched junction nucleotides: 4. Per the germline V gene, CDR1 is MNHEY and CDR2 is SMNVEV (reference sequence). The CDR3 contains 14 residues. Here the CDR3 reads CASSFRQGYYGYTF. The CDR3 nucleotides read TGTGCCAGCAGTTTCAGACAGGGTTACTATGGCTACACCTTC.

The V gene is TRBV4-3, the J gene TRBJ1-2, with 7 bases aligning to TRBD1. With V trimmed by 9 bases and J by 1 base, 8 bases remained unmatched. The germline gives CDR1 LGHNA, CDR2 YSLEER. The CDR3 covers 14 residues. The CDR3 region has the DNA TGCGCCAGTTCGACAGGGCCCAATAACTATGGCTACACCTTC. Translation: CASSTGPNNYGYTF.

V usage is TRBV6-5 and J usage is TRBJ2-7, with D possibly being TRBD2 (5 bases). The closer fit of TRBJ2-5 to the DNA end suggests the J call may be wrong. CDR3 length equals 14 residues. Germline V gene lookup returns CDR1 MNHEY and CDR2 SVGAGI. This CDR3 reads CASSYWRGQETQYF. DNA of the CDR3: TGTGCCAGCAGTTACTGGAGAGGGCAAGAGACCCAGTACTTC.

The CDR3 loop reads CASSASGTSFTDTQYF. The CDR3 nucleotides are TGTGCCAGCAGCGCCTCCGGGACTAGCTTCACAGATACGCAGTATTTT. This chain uses TRBV9 with TRBJ2-3; 9 nucleotides line up with TRBD2. Germline trimming cut 3 bases from V and 2 bases from J; bases unmatched to any gene: 7. The germline V gene encodes CDR1 SGDLS and CDR2 YYNGEE. The CDR3 has 16 amino acids.

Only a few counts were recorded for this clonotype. The CDR3 coding sequence is TGTGCCAGCAGCTTAGGCGGGGGCGACTACAATGAGCAGTTCTTC. Its translation is CASSLGGGDYNEQFF. The chain recombines TRBV7-9 with TRBJ2-1, with D possibly being TRBD2 (7 bases). V was shortened by 1 base and J by 3 bases, with 10 bases between the two germline ends. From germline, CDR1 is SEHNR and CDR2 FQNEAQ (reference sequence). The CDR3 is made up of 15 amino acids.